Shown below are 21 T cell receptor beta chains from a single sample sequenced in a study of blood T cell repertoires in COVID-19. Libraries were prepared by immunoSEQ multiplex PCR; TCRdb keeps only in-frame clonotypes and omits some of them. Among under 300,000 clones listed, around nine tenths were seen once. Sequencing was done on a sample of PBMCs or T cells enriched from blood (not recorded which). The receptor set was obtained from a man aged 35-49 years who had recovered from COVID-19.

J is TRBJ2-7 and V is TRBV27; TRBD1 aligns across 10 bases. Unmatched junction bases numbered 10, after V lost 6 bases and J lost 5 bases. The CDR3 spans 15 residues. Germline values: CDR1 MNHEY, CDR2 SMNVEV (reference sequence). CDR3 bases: TGTGCCAGCAGACCCCTCGGGACAGGGGTACACGAGCAGTACTTC. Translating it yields CASRPLGTGVHEQYF.

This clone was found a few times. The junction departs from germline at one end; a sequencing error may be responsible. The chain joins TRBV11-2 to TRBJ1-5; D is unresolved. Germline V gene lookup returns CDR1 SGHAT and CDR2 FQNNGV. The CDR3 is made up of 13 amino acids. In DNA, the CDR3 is TGTGCCAGCAGCCTAGACCGATCCGGGCCCCAGCATTTT. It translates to CASSLDRSGPQHF.

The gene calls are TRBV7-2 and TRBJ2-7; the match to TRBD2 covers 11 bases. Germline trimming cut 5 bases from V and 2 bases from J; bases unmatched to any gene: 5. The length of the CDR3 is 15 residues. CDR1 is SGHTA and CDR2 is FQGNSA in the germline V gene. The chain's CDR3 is CASSVGLAGPYEQYF. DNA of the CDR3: TGTGCCAGCAGCGTTGGACTAGCGGGCCCCTACGAGCAGTACTTC.

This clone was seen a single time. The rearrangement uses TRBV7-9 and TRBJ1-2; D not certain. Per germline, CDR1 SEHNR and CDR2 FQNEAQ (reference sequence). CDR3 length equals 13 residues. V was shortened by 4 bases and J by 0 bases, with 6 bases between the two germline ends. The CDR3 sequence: CASSSTANYGYTF. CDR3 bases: TGTGCCAGCAGCTCTACAGCTAACTATGGCTACACCTTC.

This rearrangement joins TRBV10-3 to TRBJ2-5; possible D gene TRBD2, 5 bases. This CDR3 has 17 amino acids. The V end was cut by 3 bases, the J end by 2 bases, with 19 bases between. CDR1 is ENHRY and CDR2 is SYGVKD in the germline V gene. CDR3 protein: CAISDPAGEGLQETQYF. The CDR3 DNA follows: TGTGCCATCAGTGACCCAGCCGGAGAGGGTTTGCAAGAGACCCAGTACTTC.

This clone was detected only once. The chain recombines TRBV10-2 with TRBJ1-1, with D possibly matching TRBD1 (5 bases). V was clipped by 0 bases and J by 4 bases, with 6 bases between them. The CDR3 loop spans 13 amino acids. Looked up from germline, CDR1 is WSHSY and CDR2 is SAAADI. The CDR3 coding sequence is TGCGCCAGCAGTGAGTCCGGGGGCACTGAAGCTTTCTTT. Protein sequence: CASSESGGTEAFF.

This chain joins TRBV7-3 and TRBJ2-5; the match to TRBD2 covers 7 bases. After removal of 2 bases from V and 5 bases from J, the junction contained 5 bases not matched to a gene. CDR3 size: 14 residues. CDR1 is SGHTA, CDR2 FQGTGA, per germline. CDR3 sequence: CASSLFPGGETQYF. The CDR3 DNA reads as TGTGCCAGCAGCTTATTCCCGGGAGGCGAGACCCAGTACTTC.

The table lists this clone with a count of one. CDR3 DNA sequence: TGTGCCAGCAGCTTAAAGTTTCAAGGGGCTCTTGAGCAGTTCTTC. This translates into CASSLKFQGALEQFF. The chain joins TRBV7-2 to TRBJ2-1, with a weak D call TRBD1 (5 bases). This CDR3 contains 15 residues. Trimming removed 2 bases from V and 9 bases from J, with 17 bases in between. Germline values: CDR1 SGHTA, CDR2 FQGNSA. Combining the CDR3 with reference TRBV7-2 and TRBJ2-1 gives the whole variable domain GAGVSQSPSNKVTEKGKDVELRCDPISGHTALYWYRQSLGQGLEFLIYFQGNSAPDKSGLPSDRFSAERTGGSVSTLTIQRTQQEDSAVYLCASSLKFQGALEQFFGPGTRLTVL.

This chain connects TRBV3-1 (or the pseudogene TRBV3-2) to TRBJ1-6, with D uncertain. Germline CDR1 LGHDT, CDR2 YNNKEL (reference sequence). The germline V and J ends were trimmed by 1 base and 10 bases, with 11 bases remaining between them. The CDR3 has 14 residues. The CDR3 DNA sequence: TGTGCCAGCAGCCAAGCCGCTTTTCGGTCACCCCTCCACTTT. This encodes CASSQAAFRSPLHF.

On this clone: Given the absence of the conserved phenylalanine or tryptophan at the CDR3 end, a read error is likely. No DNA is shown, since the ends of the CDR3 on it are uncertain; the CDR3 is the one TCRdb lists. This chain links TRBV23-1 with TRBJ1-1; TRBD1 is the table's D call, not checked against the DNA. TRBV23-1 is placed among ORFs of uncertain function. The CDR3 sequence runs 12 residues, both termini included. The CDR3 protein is CASSQKCRDRQG.

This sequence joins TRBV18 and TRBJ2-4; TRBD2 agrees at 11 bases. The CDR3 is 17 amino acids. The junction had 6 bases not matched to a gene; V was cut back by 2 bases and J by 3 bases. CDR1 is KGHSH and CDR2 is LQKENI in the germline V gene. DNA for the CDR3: TGTGCCAGCTCACCAACGACTAGCGGGATCAGCAAAAACATTCAGTACTTC. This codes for CASSPTTSGISKNIQYF.

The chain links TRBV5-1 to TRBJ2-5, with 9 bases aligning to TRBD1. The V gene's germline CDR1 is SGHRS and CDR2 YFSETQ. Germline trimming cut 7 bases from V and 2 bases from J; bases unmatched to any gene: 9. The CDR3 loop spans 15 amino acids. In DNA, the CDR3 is TGCGCCAGCGCGGCCGGGACAGGGTTGCAAGAGACCCAGTACTTC. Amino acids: CASAAGTGLQETQYF.

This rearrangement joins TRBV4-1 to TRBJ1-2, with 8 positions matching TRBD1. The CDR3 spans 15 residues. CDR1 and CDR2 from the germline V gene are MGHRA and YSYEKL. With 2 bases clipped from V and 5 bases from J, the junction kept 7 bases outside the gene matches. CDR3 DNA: TGCGCCAGCAGCCAACATAGTCAGGGGGCGTATGGCTACACCTTC. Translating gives CASSQHSQGAYGYTF.

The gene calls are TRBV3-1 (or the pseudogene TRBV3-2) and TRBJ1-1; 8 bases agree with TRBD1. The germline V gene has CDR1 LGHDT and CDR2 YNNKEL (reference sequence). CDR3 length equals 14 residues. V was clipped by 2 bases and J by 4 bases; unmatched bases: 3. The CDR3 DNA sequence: TGTGCCAGCAGCCAACGCAGGGGGCTCACTGAAGCTTTCTTT. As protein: CASSQRRGLTEAFF.

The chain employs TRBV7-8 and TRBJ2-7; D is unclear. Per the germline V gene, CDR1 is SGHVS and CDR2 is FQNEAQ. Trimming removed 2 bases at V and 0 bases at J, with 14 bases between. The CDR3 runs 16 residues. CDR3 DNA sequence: TGTGCCAGCAGCTTATCTGTGACGGCTAGCTCCTACGAGCAGTACTTC. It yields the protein CASSLSVTASSYEQYF.

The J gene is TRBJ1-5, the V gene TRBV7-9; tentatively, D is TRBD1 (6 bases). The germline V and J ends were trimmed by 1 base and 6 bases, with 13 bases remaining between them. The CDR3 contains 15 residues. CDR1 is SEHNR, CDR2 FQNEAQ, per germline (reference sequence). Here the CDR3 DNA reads TGTGCCAGCAGCTTAGTCGGGGGGCCGGGTCAGCCCCAGCATTTT. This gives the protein CASSLVGGPGQPQHF. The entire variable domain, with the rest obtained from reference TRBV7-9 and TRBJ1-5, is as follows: DTGVSQNPRHKITKRGQNVTFRCDPISEHNRLYWYRQTLGQGPEFLTYFQNEAQLEKSRLLSDRFSAERPKGSFSTLEIQRTEQGDSAMYLCASSLVGGPGQPQHFGDGTRLSIL.

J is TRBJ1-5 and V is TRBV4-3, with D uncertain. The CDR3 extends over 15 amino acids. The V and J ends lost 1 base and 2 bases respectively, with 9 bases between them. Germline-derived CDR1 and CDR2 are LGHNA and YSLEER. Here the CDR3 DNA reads TGCGCCAGCAGCCAAGCCGACTATGGCAATCAGCCCCAGCATTTT. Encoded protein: CASSQADYGNQPQHF.

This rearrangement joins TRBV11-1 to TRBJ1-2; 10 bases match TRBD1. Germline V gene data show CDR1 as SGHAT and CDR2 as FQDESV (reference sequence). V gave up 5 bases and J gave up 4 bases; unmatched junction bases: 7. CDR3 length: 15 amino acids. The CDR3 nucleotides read TGTGCCAGCAGCATAGGGACAGGGGCCGGCTATGGCTACACCTTC. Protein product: CASSIGTGAGYGYTF.

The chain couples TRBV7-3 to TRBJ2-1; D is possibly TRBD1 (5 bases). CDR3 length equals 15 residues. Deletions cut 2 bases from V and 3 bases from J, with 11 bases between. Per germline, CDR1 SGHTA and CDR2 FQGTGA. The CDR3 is CASSLQGSYYNEQFF. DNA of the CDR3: TGTGCCAGCAGCTTACAGGGTAGTTACTACAATGAGCAGTTCTTC.

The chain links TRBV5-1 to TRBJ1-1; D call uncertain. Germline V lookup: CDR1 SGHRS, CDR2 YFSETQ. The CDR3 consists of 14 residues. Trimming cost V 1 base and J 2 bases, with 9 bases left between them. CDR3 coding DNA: TGCGCCAGCAGCTTGACAGACGAAAACACTGAAGCTTTCTTT. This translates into CASSLTDENTEAFF.

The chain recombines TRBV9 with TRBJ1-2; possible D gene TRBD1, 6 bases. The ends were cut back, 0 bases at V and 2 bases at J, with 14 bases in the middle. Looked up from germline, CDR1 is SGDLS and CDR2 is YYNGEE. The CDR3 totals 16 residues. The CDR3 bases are TGTGCCAGCAGCGTAGCTGGGGGGGGGCGGAACTATGGCTACACCTTC. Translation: CASSVAGGGRNYGYTF.